The 17 T cell receptor beta chains reported below all come from one sample, sequenced in a study of shared clonotypes between healthy human individuals. CD45RO-negative, CCR7-positively selected cells formed the naive CD8 fraction, excluding terminally differentiated effector memory CD45RA+ cells. Produced via immunoSEQ multiplex PCR; TCRdb's table is partial and in-frame only. The data show a few hundred thousand clones, roughly 96% seen once. Sequenced: naive CD8+ T cells sorted from blood. The receptors stem from a woman aged 25 to 39 in good health.

As concerns this clone: At one boundary the junction diverges from the germline segment, which might be a read error. The CDR3 DNA reads TGTGCCAGCAGCTCGTGGGGGACAGTAAGGCTATTC. Its protein is CASSSWGTVRLF. The chain is built from TRBV11-2 and TRBJ2-7; 7 bases are shared with TRBD1. The germline gives CDR1 SGHAT, CDR2 FQNNGV. The CDR3 has 12 amino acids.

V and J are TRBV6-5 and TRBJ1-5; no reliable D call. The CDR3 totals 14 residues. With 5 bases removed from V and 2 bases from J, the gap between germline ends came to 10 bases. CDR1 and CDR2 (germline): MNHEY, SVGAGI. CDR3 in DNA: TGTGCCAGCAGTCTCTACTTCGGCAATCAGCCCCAGCATTTT. Encoded protein: CASSLYFGNQPQHF.

The genes are TRBV27 and TRBJ2-1; 9 bases are shared with TRBD2. The V gene end was trimmed by 8 bases and the J gene end by 7 bases; junction bases not matched to a gene: 12. The CDR3 is made up of 15 amino acids. The germline gives CDR1 MNHEY, CDR2 SMNVEV (reference sequence). CDR3 in DNA: TGTGCCAGCGCCCTTTCTGCGGGGGGGCGGAATGAGCAGTTCTTC. Translated, it gives CASALSAGGRNEQFF.

The chain couples TRBV5-8 to TRBJ1-1; unclear D gene. Germline CDR1 is SGHTS and CDR2 is YDEGEE. V lost 1 base and J lost 7, with 8 bases in between. This CDR3 comprises 12 residues. CDR3 in amino acids: CASSLSTIEAFF. The CDR3 DNA reads as TGTGCCAGCAGCTTGTCCACGATTGAAGCTTTCTTT. Supplemented by reference TRBV5-8 and TRBJ1-1, the full variable domain reads EAGVTQSPTHLIKTRGQQATLRCSPISGHTSVYWYQQALGLGLQFLLWYDEGEERNRGNFPPRFSGRQFPNYSSELNVNALELEDSALYLCASSLSTIEAFFGQGTRLTVV.

The chain uses TRBV19 and TRBJ2-5; 7 nucleotides align to TRBD1. Germline V gene sequence: CDR1 LNHDA, CDR2 SQIVND (reference sequence). J gave up 9 bases and V 1 base, and 5 bases lay outside the gene matches. The CDR3 is 13 amino acids. The CDR3 spells CASSIVGGQPQYF. The CDR3 DNA reads as TGTGCCAGTAGTATAGTAGGGGGACAGCCCCAGTACTTC.

The rearrangement links TRBV29-1 to TRBJ2-7; TRBD1 agrees at 8 bases. Germline V CDR1 and CDR2: SQVTM, ANQGSEA. The CDR3 totals 17 residues. Losses at the gene ends were 5 bases for V and 2 bases for J; bases not matched to a gene: 17. DNA for the CDR3: TGCAGCGTTTTTTTTGGGACAGGTAATAATCCCCCCTACGAGCAGTACTTC. Residues: CSVFFGTGNNPPYEQYF.

The chain is built from TRBV19 and TRBJ2-3; the D is unclear. V was clipped by 1 base and J by 5 bases, with 7 bases between them. Germline CDR1 LNHDA, CDR2 SQIVND (reference sequence). The CDR3 extends over 13 amino acids. Here the CDR3 DNA reads TGTGCCAGTAGTATAGTGGGTGGAGATACGCAGTATTTT. This gives the protein CASSIVGGDTQYF.

The chain couples TRBV6-1 to TRBJ1-1; D is unresolved. The CDR3 spans 13 residues. V was pared by 2 bases and J by 5 bases, with 9 bases between. Per germline, CDR1 MNHNS and CDR2 SASEGT. The CDR3 spells CASSETAWTEAFF. The CDR3 region has the DNA TGTGCCAGCAGTGAAACGGCATGGACTGAAGCTTTCTTT.

V and J are TRBV10-2 and TRBJ2-2; no firm D call. Per germline, CDR1 WSHSY and CDR2 SAAADI. This CDR3 has 15 amino acids. Trimming pared 2 bases from V and 4 bases from J, leaving 11 bases between. The CDR3 nucleotides read TGCGCCAGCAGTGAGGGAGTAGGAGTCACCGGGGAGCTGTTTTTT. It specifies CASSEGVGVTGELFF.

This chain links TRBV2 with TRBJ1-3; D is ambiguous. The CDR3 contains 13 residues. With 1 base removed from V and 7 bases from J, the gap between germline ends came to 8 bases. Looked up from germline, CDR1 is SNHLY and CDR2 is FYNNEI. The DNA for the CDR3 is TGTGCCAGCAGTGAAGACAGTCGGAACACCATATATTTT. It translates to CASSEDSRNTIYF. Full variable domain (outside the CDR3, taken from reference TRBV2 and TRBJ1-3): EPEVTQTPSHQVTQMGQEVILRCVPISNHLYFYWYRQILGQKVEFLVSFYNNEISEKSEIFDDQFSVERPDGSNFTLKIRSTKLEDSAMYFCASSEDSRNTIYFGEGSWLTVV.

The rearrangement uses TRBV13 and TRBJ2-1, with D maybe TRBD2 (6 bases). This CDR3 has 16 residues. Trimming took 5 bases from V and 4 from J, leaving 18 bases between them. CDR1 is PRHDT, CDR2 FYEKMQ, per germline (reference sequence). The DNA for the CDR3 is TGTGCCAGCAGCCTTTGGGGGGAGGCCCATTACAATGAGCAGTTCTTC. Translating gives CASSLWGEAHYNEQFF.

The chain employs TRBV7-6 and TRBJ2-2; 8 nucleotides match TRBD1. The CDR3 is 14 amino acids. Germline CDR1 SGHVS, CDR2 FNYEAQ. Unmatched junction bases numbered 4, after V lost 5 bases and J lost 5 bases. CDR3 DNA: TGTGCCAGCAGCCCAGGGGGCAGGACCGGGGAGCTGTTTTTT. This translates into CASSPGGRTGELFF.

The chain couples TRBV6-1 to TRBJ2-7; D is unresolved. Germline CDR1 MNHNS, CDR2 SASEGT. V lost 6 bases and J 1 base, leaving 10 bases between the germline ends. CDR3 length equals 13 residues. This chain's CDR3 is CASSPDLSYEQYF. Written as DNA, the CDR3 is TGTGCCAGCAGCCCCGATCTGTCCTACGAGCAGTACTTC.

V and J are TRBV4-2 and TRBJ2-3, with D hard to call. Per germline, CDR1 LGHNA and CDR2 YNFKEQ. Trimming stripped 2 bases from V and 9 bases from J, with 6 bases between. This CDR3 has 11 amino acids. The CDR3 region has the DNA TGTGCCAGCAGCCAAAGTGGAACGCAGTATTTT. This translates into CASSQSGTQYF.

This chain uses TRBV19 with TRBJ1-2; D possibly corresponds to TRBD1 (5 bases). The CDR3 loop spans 14 amino acids. Germline lookup yields CDR1 LNHDA and CDR2 SQIVND (reference sequence). The V end was cut by 5 bases, the J end by 3 bases, with 13 bases between. CDR3 DNA sequence: TGTGCCAGTAGTGCTGCCGGGACCGACTATGGCTACACCTTC. Residues: CASSAAGTDYGYTF. The complete variable domain, with remaining parts taken from reference TRBV19 and TRBJ1-2, reads DGGITQSPKYLFRKEGQNVTLSCEQNLNHDAMYWYRQDPGQGLRLIYYSQIVNDFQKGDIAEGYSVSREKKESFPLTVTSAQKNPTAFYLCASSAAGTDYGYTFGSGTRLTVV.

The rearrangement uses TRBV6-5 and TRBJ1-5; no clear D gene. CDR1 and CDR2 (germline): MNHEY, SVGAGI. The CDR3 is made up of 12 amino acids. Trimming pared 1 base from V and 6 bases from J, leaving 4 bases between. For the CDR3, the DNA is TGTGCCAGCAGTTACTTAGGTCAGCCCCAGCATTTT. As protein: CASSYLGQPQHF.

The CDR3 sequence is CASSFRGSAHEQYF. CDR3 coding DNA: TGTGCCAGCAGTTTTCGAGGGAGTGCCCACGAGCAGTACTTC. The chain employs TRBV27 and TRBJ2-7, with a weak D call TRBD2 (5 bases). Germline CDR1 is MNHEY and CDR2 is SMNVEV (reference sequence). This CDR3 comprises 14 residues. V dropped 3 bases and J dropped 5 bases, with 14 bases sitting between them.